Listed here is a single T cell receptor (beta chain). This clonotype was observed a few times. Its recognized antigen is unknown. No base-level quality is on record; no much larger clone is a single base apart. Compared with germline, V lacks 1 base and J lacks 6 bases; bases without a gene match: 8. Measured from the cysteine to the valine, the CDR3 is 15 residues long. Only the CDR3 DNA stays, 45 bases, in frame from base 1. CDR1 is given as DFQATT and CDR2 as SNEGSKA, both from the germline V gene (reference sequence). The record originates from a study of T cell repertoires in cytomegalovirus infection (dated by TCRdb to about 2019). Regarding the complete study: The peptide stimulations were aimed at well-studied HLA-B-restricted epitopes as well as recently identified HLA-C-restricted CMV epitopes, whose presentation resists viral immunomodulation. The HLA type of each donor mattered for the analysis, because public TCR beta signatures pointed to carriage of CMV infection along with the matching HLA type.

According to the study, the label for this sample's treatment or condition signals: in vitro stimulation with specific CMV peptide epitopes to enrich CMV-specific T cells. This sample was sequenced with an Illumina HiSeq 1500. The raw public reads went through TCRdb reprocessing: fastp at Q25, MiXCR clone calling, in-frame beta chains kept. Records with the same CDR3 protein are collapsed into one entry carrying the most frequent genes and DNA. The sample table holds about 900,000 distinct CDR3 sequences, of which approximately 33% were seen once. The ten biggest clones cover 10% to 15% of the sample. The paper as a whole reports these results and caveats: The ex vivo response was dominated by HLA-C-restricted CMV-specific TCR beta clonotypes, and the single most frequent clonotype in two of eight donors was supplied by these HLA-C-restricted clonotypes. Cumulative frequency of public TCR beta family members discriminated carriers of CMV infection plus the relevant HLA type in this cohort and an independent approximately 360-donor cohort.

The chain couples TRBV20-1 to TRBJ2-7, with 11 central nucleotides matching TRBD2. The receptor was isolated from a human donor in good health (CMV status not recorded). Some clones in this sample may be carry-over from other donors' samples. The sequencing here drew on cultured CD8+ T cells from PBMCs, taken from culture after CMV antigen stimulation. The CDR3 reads CSARGRLAGTVEQYV. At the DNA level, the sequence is TGCAGTGCTAGAGGCCGACTAGCGGGGACGGTCGAGCAGTACGTC.